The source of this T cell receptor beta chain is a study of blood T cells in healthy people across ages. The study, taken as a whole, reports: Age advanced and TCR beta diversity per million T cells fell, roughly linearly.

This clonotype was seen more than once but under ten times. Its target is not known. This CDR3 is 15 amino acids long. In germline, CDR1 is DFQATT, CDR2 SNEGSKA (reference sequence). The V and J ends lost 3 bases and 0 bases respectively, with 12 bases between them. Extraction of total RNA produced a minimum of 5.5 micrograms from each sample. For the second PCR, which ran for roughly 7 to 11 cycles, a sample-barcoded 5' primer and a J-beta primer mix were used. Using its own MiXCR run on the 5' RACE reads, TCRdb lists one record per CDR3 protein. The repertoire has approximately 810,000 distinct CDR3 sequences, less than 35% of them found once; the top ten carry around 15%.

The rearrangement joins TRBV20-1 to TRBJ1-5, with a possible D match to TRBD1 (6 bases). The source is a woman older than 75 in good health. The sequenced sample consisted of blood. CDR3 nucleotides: TGCAGTGCTAGCCCGGGACAAGATAGCAATCAGCCCCAGCATTTT. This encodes CSASPGQDSNQPQHF.